This TCR beta chain was identified in a study of human T cells and chemical hapten exposure. Overall study: Weekly administration of diphenylcyclopropenone to the scalp of patients continued throughout the approximately 24-week study. Mostly female, the patients presented with alopecia areata, totalis or universalis.

TCRdb re-derived calls from the RACE reads in MiXCR, one entry per CDR3 protein. The table has 250,000 or so distinct CDR3 sequences, approximately 8.6% seen once; the top ten hold less than 3%. Time point defined: pre-sensitization, week 0. Sample treatment: therapeutic diphenylcyclopropenone sensitization with weekly scalp DPC. RNA extraction used unfractionated whole blood as the source of total RNA. This clonotype was observed many times. The target antigen is unknown. Study outcomes and limitations: The count of PT1 expanded TCRs correlated positively with patch test score.

Per germline, CDR1 MNHEY and CDR2 SVGAGI. The CDR3 runs 13 residues. The TCR was taken from a woman aged 40 to 50 with alopecia areata. Some clones in this sample may be carry-over from other donors' samples. The sequencing used whole blood, collected in connection with sensitization to the hapten diphenylcyclopropenone (DPC). The chain employs TRBV6-5 and TRBJ1-2; TRBD1 might be the D (6 bases). Here the CDR3 reads CVTTGHRVYGYTF. CDR3 bases: TGTGTCACAACGGGGCACAGGGTATATGGCTACACCTTC.